Presented here are 29 T cell receptor beta chains from one specimen sequenced in a study of blood T cell repertoires in COVID-19. Generated by immunoSEQ multiplex PCR, the TCRdb table keeps only in-frame clones and is missing some. The sample yields about 90,000 clones, around 87% seen once. What was sequenced was peripheral blood. All receptors derive from a human donor in a cohort sampled during active COVID-19.

The chain has TRBV7-3 and TRBJ1-6, with a weak D call TRBD1 (5 bases). Germline assignment: CDR1 SGHTA and CDR2 FQGTGA. Trimming removed 0 bases at V and 3 bases at J, with 12 bases between. CDR3 length equals 17 residues. The CDR3 DNA sequence: TGTGCCAGCAGCTTAACAGGACAAAAAGGCTATAATTCACCCCTCCACTTT. Amino acids: CASSLTGQKGYNSPLHF.

A few counts support this clone. The chain carries TRBV11-2 and TRBJ2-7, with D hard to call. This CDR3 is 14 amino acids long. Trimming shortened V by 0 bases and J by 5 bases, and 11 bases separated the two germline ends. The V gene's germline CDR1 is SGHAT and CDR2 FQNNGV. The CDR3 sequence is CASSLDPLLNEQYF. The CDR3 nucleotides read TGTGCCAGCAGCTTAGATCCCCTGTTAAACGAGCAGTACTTC.

The gene calls are TRBV7-2 and TRBJ1-2; 7 positions agree with TRBD1. The CDR3 has 14 residues. The junction had 7 bases not matched to a gene; V was cut back by 5 bases and J by 4 bases. Germline lookup yields CDR1 SGHTA and CDR2 FQGNSA. The CDR3 region is CASSTWTGGYGYTF. CDR3 nucleotide sequence: TGTGCCAGCAGCACCTGGACAGGAGGCTATGGCTACACCTTC.

The chain couples TRBV9 to TRBJ2-1; 9 bases align to TRBD1. Germline V lookup: CDR1 SGDLS, CDR2 YYNGEE. V lost 2 bases, J lost 9 bases, and 3 bases stayed unmatched. CDR3 length equals 13 residues. The chain's CDR3 is CASSVTGGSEQFF. For the CDR3, the DNA is TGTGCCAGCAGCGTTACAGGGGGCAGTGAGCAGTTCTTC. The full variable domain, rest sourced from reference TRBV9 and TRBJ2-1, is DSGVTQTPKHLITATGQRVTLRCSPRSGDLSVYWYQQSLDQGLQFLIQYYNGEERAKGNILERFSAQQFPDLHSELNLSSLELGDSALYFCASSVTGGSEQFFGPGTRLTVL.

The table lists this clone with a count of one. The rearrangement uses TRBV7-2 and TRBJ1-5, with D perhaps TRBD1 (5 bases). Germline CDR1 SGHTA, CDR2 FQGNSA. This CDR3 is built from 14 residues. Between the trimmed V and J ends, which lost 3 bases and 2 bases, there was a span of 8 bases. This CDR3 is CASSFTGGNQPQHF. The CDR3 DNA reads as TGTGCCAGCAGCTTCACGGGGGGCAATCAGCCCCAGCATTTT.

This chain connects TRBV5-1 to TRBJ2-1; the D gene is possibly TRBD1 (5 bases). CDR3 length equals 15 residues. The V gene's germline CDR1 is SGHRS and CDR2 YFSETQ. The V end lost 0 bases, the J end lost 6 bases, and 13 bases lay between the germline ends. CDR3 sequence (DNA): TGCGCCAGCAGCTTGGCAGGTGGCAGGGCCAATGAGCAGTTCTTC. This gives the protein CASSLAGGRANEQFF.

The chain is built from TRBV5-1 and TRBJ2-6; D uncertain. V was shortened by 6 bases and J by 4 bases, with 11 bases between the two germline ends. The CDR3 runs 14 residues. Per germline, CDR1 SGHRS and CDR2 YFSETQ. The CDR3 region has the DNA TGCGCCAGCACCCTAAATCTCGGGGCCAACGTCCTGACTTTC. Translated, it gives CASTLNLGANVLTF.

This chain links TRBV11-3 with TRBJ2-2, with 8 bases lining up with TRBD1. The CDR3 is 19 residues long. The V and J ends lost 2 bases and 3 bases, in that order; junction bases with no gene match: 14. The germline CDR1 and CDR2 sequences are SGHNT and YENEEA. CDR3 region: CASSLSFGQGAHDTGELFF. The CDR3 bases are TGTGCCAGCAGCTTATCCTTCGGGCAGGGGGCGCACGACACCGGGGAGCTGTTTTTT.

V and J are TRBV6-4 and TRBJ1-6; 7 bases fit TRBD1. The germline CDR1 and CDR2 sequences are MRHNA and SNTAGT. The CDR3 contains 14 residues. The V segment lost 6 bases and the J segment 8 bases; nucleotides outside the gene matches: 7. The CDR3, as DNA: TGTGCCAGCAGCCCGACAGGGTTGTATTCACCCCTCCACTTT. Amino acid sequence: CASSPTGLYSPLHF.

The chain couples TRBV5-6 to TRBJ2-5; the match to TRBD2 covers 12 bases. The CDR3 length is 15 residues. The V and J ends lost 2 bases and 5 bases, in that order; junction bases with no gene match: 4. The germline gives CDR1 SGHDT, CDR2 YYEEEE. The CDR3 coding sequence is TGTGCCAGCAGCTTCACTAGCGGGGGGATGGAGACCCAGTACTTC. Translation gives CASSFTSGGMETQYF.

V gene TRBV2 combines with J gene TRBJ2-2; TRBD2 aligns across 9 bases. The germline V gene has CDR1 SNHLY and CDR2 FYNNEI. V gave up 7 bases and J gave up 2 bases; unmatched junction bases: 8. CDR3 size: 16 residues. Here the CDR3 DNA reads TGTGCCAGCACCGTATCAGCGGGGGGAAACACCGGGGAGCTGTTTTTT. Its translation is CASTVSAGGNTGELFF. Supplemented by reference TRBV2 and TRBJ2-2, the full variable domain reads EPEVTQTPSHQVTQMGQEVILRCVPISNHLYFYWYRQILGQKVEFLVSFYNNEISEKSEIFDDQFSVERPDGSNFTLKIRSTKLEDSAMYFCASTVSAGGNTGELFFGEGSRLTVL.

V gene TRBV30 combines with J gene TRBJ1-4; 7 bases line up with TRBD1. With 3 bases clipped from V and 4 bases from J, the junction kept 11 bases outside the gene matches. From germline, CDR1 is GTSNPN and CDR2 SVGIG (reference sequence). This CDR3 has 16 residues. The CDR3 loop reads CAWRPKTGLGNEKLFF. The CDR3 DNA follows: TGTGCCTGGAGACCCAAGACAGGGTTGGGTAATGAAAAACTGTTTTTT.

The chain carries TRBV7-3 and TRBJ2-3; 13 bases are shared with TRBD2. The CDR3 consists of 17 residues. Trimming cost V 0 bases and J 1 base; bases outside gene matches: 1. The V gene's germline CDR1 is SGHTA and CDR2 FQGTGA. The CDR3 DNA is TGTGCCAGCAGCTTAACAGGACTAGCGGGGGGCACAGATACGCAGTATTTT. This sequence encodes CASSLTGLAGGTDTQYF.

The genes are TRBV5-4 and TRBJ1-4, with TRBD1 matching over 8 bases. The germline V gene has CDR1 SGHNT and CDR2 YYREEE (reference sequence). With 2 bases clipped from V and 0 bases from J, the junction kept 9 bases outside the gene matches. The CDR3 runs to 18 residues. CDR3 protein: CASSLDGTGFATNEKLFF. Written as DNA, the CDR3 is TGTGCCAGCAGCTTAGATGGGACAGGATTTGCAACTAATGAAAAACTGTTTTTT.

V and J are TRBV5-1 and TRBJ1-6; tentative D call: TRBD1 (5 bases). The CDR3 covers 13 residues. Germline V CDR1 and CDR2: SGHRS, YFSETQ. Between the trimmed V and J ends, which lost 4 bases and 6 bases, there was a span of 8 bases. This chain's CDR3 is CASSTDINSPLHF. The CDR3 region has the DNA TGCGCCAGCAGCACGGACATTAATTCACCCCTCCACTTT.

CDR3 amino acids: CASSSGGRVEKLFF. In DNA, the CDR3 is TGTGCCAGCAGTTCCGGGGGACGTGTAGAAAAACTGTTTTTT. V gene TRBV6-5 combines with J gene TRBJ1-4; D is perhaps TRBD1 (5 bases). The germline CDR1 and CDR2 sequences are MNHEY and SVGAGI. This CDR3 has 14 amino acids. V lost 4 bases and J lost 8, with 14 bases in between.

V is TRBV4-1 and J is TRBJ2-1; D is perhaps TRBD1 (6 bases). V dropped 2 bases and J dropped 5 bases, with 10 bases sitting between them. CDR3 length: 14 residues. CDR1 and CDR2 (germline): MGHRA, YSYEKL. CDR3 protein: CASSQFPGDNEQFF. CDR3 DNA: TGCGCCAGCAGCCAATTTCCAGGGGACAATGAGCAGTTCTTC.

With regard to this clone: This same CDR3 is encoded by further DNA sequences in the sample. V is TRBV6-5 and J is TRBJ1-5; TRBD1 aligns across 7 bases. Germline CDR1 MNHEY, CDR2 SVGAGI. The CDR3 spans 15 residues. Unmatched junction bases numbered 3, after V lost 0 bases and J lost 4 bases. The DNA of the CDR3 is TGTGCCAGCAGTTACTCGAGGGGGCCGAATCAGCCCCAGCATTTT. Residues: CASSYSRGPNQPQHF.

The chain uses TRBV6-5 and TRBJ1-2; D is possibly TRBD1 (5 bases). Germline V lookup: CDR1 MNHEY, CDR2 SVGAGI. Deletions cut 1 base from V and 5 bases from J, with 8 bases between. CDR3 size: 13 residues. This CDR3 is CASSYLRGYGYTF. For the CDR3, the DNA is TGTGCCAGCAGTTACTTAAGGGGATATGGCTACACCTTC.

The rearrangement links TRBV29-1 to TRBJ1-4; 8 nucleotides align to TRBD1. Unmatched junction bases numbered 5, after V lost 4 bases and J lost 7 bases. This CDR3 spans 13 amino acids. The germline V gene has CDR1 SQVTM and CDR2 ANQGSEA. The CDR3 sequence: CSVAGGRGEKLFF. In DNA form, the CDR3 reads TGCAGCGTTGCAGGGGGCCGAGGTGAAAAACTGTTTTTT.

The chain uses TRBV19 and TRBJ2-3, with D perhaps matching TRBD2 (7 bases). Germline-derived CDR1 and CDR2 are LNHDA and SQIVND (reference sequence). The length of the CDR3 is 12 residues. Trimming removed 6 bases at V and 4 bases at J, with 8 bases between. CDR3 amino acids: CASRGGADTQYF. The CDR3 DNA is TGTGCCAGTAGAGGGGGGGCAGATACGCAGTATTTT.

The rearrangement links TRBV7-9 to TRBJ2-1, with 7 bases lining up with TRBD2. V shed 5 bases and J 6 bases; nucleotides not matched to a gene: 10. Germline V lookup: CDR1 SEHNR, CDR2 FQNEAQ (reference sequence). The CDR3 totals 15 residues. The DNA for the CDR3 is TGTGCCAGCAGCCCAACGGGGGGATTATCCAATGAGCAGTTCTTC. It specifies CASSPTGGLSNEQFF.

This clone was seen more than once but under ten times. V is TRBV9 and J is TRBJ1-6, with TRBD1 identical over 11 bases. The germline V gene encodes CDR1 SGDLS and CDR2 YYNGEE. With V trimmed by 3 bases and J by 9 bases, 8 bases remained unmatched. The CDR3 contains 16 residues. CDR3 in DNA: TGTGCCAGCAGCGCCTATCAGGGACAGGGGGTTTCACCCCTCCACTTT. It encodes CASSAYQGQGVSPLHF.

The CDR3 DNA reads as TGTGCCAGCAGCCACCTGGACAGGGGGTATCATCAGCCCCAGCATTTT. It specifies CASSHLDRGYHQPQHF. The rearrangement uses TRBV4-2 and TRBJ1-5; 10 nucleotides line up with TRBD1. Trimming at V came to 3 bases and at J to 5 bases, leaving 7 bases not matched to a gene. The CDR3 sequence is 16 residues long. Germline loops: CDR1 LGHNA, CDR2 YNFKEQ.

The chain couples TRBV6-5 to TRBJ2-7, with 9 bases aligning to TRBD1. Germline V gives CDR1 MNHEY, CDR2 SVGAGI. V lost 4 bases to trimming and J lost 3 bases; unmatched junction nucleotides: 7. There are 15 residues in the CDR3. The CDR3 is CASSSRTGASYEQYF. The CDR3 DNA is TGTGCCAGCAGTTCCAGGACAGGGGCCAGCTACGAGCAGTACTTC.

This chain uses TRBV7-2 with TRBJ1-5; tentatively, D is TRBD1 (6 bases). There are 15 residues in the CDR3. CDR1 and CDR2 from the germline V gene are SGHTA and FQGNSA. Trimming took 4 bases from V and 4 from J, leaving 14 bases between them. The CDR3 loop reads CASSWDNGRNQPQHF. The DNA for the CDR3 is TGTGCCAGCAGCTGGGACAACGGCAGGAATCAGCCCCAGCATTTT.

This chain joins TRBV4-3 and TRBJ2-3; a weak D match, TRBD2 (5 bases). V gave up 2 bases and J gave up 13 bases, with 10 bases separating them. The CDR3 spans 11 residues. Germline CDR1 reads LGHNA; CDR2 reads YSLEER. CDR3 residues: CASSQRGVKYF. In nucleotides, the CDR3 is TGCGCCAGCAGCCAACGGGGAGTGAAGTATTTT.

The J gene is TRBJ1-3, the V gene TRBV2; 9 nucleotides match TRBD1. This CDR3 is built from 15 residues. Trimming took 6 bases from V and 2 from J; bases not matched to a gene: 5. From germline, CDR1 is SNHLY and CDR2 FYNNEI. CDR3 sequence (DNA): TGTGCCAGCAGCTCACAGGGGGCGGCTGGAAACACCATATATTTT. Protein: CASSSQGAAGNTIYF.

This rearrangement joins TRBV6-6 to TRBJ2-1, with TRBD2 identical over 7 bases. With 7 bases clipped from V and 9 bases from J, the junction kept 18 bases outside the gene matches. This CDR3 has 16 amino acids. Germline V lookup: CDR1 MNHNY, CDR2 SVGAGI (reference sequence). The DNA for the CDR3 is TGTGCCAGCACCGTATCATTTGGACTAGGGGAGACTGAGCAGTTCTTC. Its translation is CASTVSFGLGETEQFF.